The 11 T cell receptor beta chains presented below share a single source sample, sequenced in a study of monozygotic twins with inflammatory bowel disease. TCRdb reprocessed the 5' RACE reads and stores each CDR3 protein as one record, lacking DNA. Its table lists around 380,000 distinct CDR3 sequences. The sequencing sample was made of blood. Receptors originate from a human donor with ulcerative colitis or Crohn's disease, or a healthy co-twin of an affected twin (not recorded which).

The chain links TRBV6-2 or TRBV6-3 to TRBJ1-6. The CDR3 is made up of 12 amino acids. Germline V gene data show CDR1 as MNHEY and CDR2 as SVGEGT. The CDR3 protein is CASSYAERPLHF.

V and J are TRBV10-2 and TRBJ2-1; TCRdb gives TRBD2 as the D gene, but with no DNA this cannot be confirmed. Germline-derived CDR1 and CDR2 are WSHSY and SAAADI. This CDR3 spans 11 amino acids. The CDR3 spells CASSVDYEQFF.

J is TRBJ2-7 and V is TRBV20-1; TCRdb's D call, TRBD1, is unchecked because there is no DNA. Germline lookup yields CDR1 DFQATT and CDR2 SNEGSKA (reference sequence). The CDR3 has 12 residues. This CDR3 reads CSASPGTDEQYF.

The chain joins TRBV29-1 to TRBJ2-3. The CDR3 has 14 amino acids. The germline V gene encodes CDR1 SQVTM and CDR2 ANQGSEA. The CDR3 spells CSVEDTYRTDTQYF.

The chain has TRBV5-1 and TRBJ1-2; lacking DNA, the TRBD1 call made by TCRdb goes unchecked. The V gene's germline CDR1 is SGHRS and CDR2 YFSETQ. The CDR3 runs to 12 residues. This chain's CDR3 is CASTMGDYGYTF.

The genes are TRBV27 and TRBJ1-2; the TRBD1 assignment by TCRdb is unverifiable without DNA. CDR3 size: 15 residues. Germline CDR1 MNHEY, CDR2 SMNVEV (reference sequence). CDR3 loop: CASSFSQGRENGYTF.

The chain has TRBV12-3 or TRBV12-4 and TRBJ1-2; TCRdb's D call, TRBD1, is unchecked because there is no DNA. The CDR3 covers 12 residues. The CDR3 sequence: CASSAGGWGYTF.

The chain carries TRBV7-2 and TRBJ1-3; there is no DNA to check the TCRdb D call of TRBD1. The length of the CDR3 is 15 residues. CDR1 is SGHTA, CDR2 FQGNSA, per germline. This CDR3 is CASSTQGTSGNTIYF.

CDR3 protein: CASSATSGRAPSYEQYF. V and J are TRBV9 and TRBJ2-7; with no DNA, the TCRdb D assignment of TRBD2 cannot be verified. Germline V gene sequence: CDR1 SGDLS, CDR2 YYNGEE. This CDR3 contains 17 residues.

V gene TRBV7-9 combines with J gene TRBJ2-3. CDR3 length: 11 residues. Germline V gene data show CDR1 as SEHNR and CDR2 as FQNEAQ (reference sequence). CDR3 protein: CASSAEDTQYF.

The V and J genes are TRBV5-1 and TRBJ2-7; the TRBD1 assignment by TCRdb is unverifiable without DNA. In germline, CDR1 is SGHRS, CDR2 YFSETQ. The CDR3 sequence is 15 residues long. CDR3 sequence: CASSLGGGTYYEQYF.